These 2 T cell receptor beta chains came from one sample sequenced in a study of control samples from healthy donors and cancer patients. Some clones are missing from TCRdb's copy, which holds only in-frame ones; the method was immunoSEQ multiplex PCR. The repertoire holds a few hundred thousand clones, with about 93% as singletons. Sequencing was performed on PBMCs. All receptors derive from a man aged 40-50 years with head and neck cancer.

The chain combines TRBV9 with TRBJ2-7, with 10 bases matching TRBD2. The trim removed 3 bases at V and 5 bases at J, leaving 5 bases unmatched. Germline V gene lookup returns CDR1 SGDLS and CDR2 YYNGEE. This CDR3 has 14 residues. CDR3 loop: CASSASGSTHEQYF. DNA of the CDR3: TGTGCCAGCAGCGCTAGCGGGAGCACGCACGAGCAGTACTTC. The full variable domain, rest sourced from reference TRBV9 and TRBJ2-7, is DSGVTQTPKHLITATGQRVTLRCSPRSGDLSVYWYQQSLDQGLQFLIQYYNGEERAKGNILERFSAQQFPDLHSELNLSSLELGDSALYFCASSASGSTHEQYFGPGTRLTVT.

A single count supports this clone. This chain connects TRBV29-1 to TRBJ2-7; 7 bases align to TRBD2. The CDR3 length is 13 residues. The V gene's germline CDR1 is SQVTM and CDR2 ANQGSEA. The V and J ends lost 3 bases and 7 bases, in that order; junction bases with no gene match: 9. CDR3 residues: CSVDSTGGSEQYF. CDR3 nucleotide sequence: TGCAGCGTTGACTCCACCGGGGGGTCTGAGCAGTACTTC.